The 32 T cell receptor beta chains presented below share a single source sample, sequenced in a study of blood T cells in healthy people across ages. The use of a sample-barcoded 5' primer and a J-beta primer mix characterized a second PCR of about 7 to 12 cycles. MiXCR, run by TCRdb on the 5' RACE reads, gives a single entry per CDR3 protein. Of some 1.5 million distinct CDR3 sequences in the sample, under 30% were seen once. Sequencing used blood. These receptor sequences come from a woman aged 30 to 39 in good health.

This clonotype showed up just a few times. The chain has TRBV10-3 and TRBJ2-3; perhaps D is TRBD1 or TRBD2 (5 bases each). The CDR3 sequence is 15 residues long. In germline, CDR1 is ENHRY, CDR2 SYGVKD. Deletions cut 7 bases from V and 2 bases from J, with 16 bases between. CDR3 region: CAIITGTEDTDTQYF. For the CDR3, the DNA is TGTGCCATCATCACCGGGACCGAGGACACAGATACGCAGTATTTT.

The V call is TRBV12-3 or TRBV12-4, the J call TRBJ2-1; 9 bases fit TRBD2. The trim removed 3 bases at V and 7 bases at J, leaving 10 bases unmatched. The CDR3 spans 16 residues. As DNA, the CDR3 is TGTGCCAGCAGTTTTAGGGCTAGCGGGGTACCTAATGAGCAGTTCTTC. Its protein product is CASSFRASGVPNEQFF.

The V gene is TRBV14, the J gene TRBJ2-1, with D perhaps TRBD2 (7 bases). The CDR3 length is 16 residues. V lost 6 bases and J 2 bases, leaving 17 bases between the germline ends. Per germline, CDR1 SGHDN and CDR2 FVKESK. The CDR3 DNA reads as TGTGCCAGCAGAAGGGATGGAGGGGGGGCCTACAATGAGCAGTTCTTC. Residues: CASRRDGGGAYNEQFF. Looking up the rest from reference TRBV14 and TRBJ2-1 gives the full variable domain: EAGVTQFPSHSVIEKGQTVTLRCDPISGHDNLYWYRRVMGKEIKFLLHFVKESKQDESGMPNNRFLAERTGGTYSTLKVQPAELEDSGVYFCASRRDGGGAYNEQFFGPGTRLTVL.

This chain links TRBV20-1 with TRBJ2-7; no definite D call. CDR1 DFQATT and CDR2 SNEGSKA come from the germline V gene (reference sequence). With 3 bases removed from V and 7 bases from J, the gap between germline ends came to 19 bases. The CDR3 has 14 amino acids. Written as DNA, the CDR3 is TGCAGTGCTAGGTTCCCAGCGAGCTACAATGAGCAGTACTTC. Protein sequence: CSARFPASYNEQYF.

This clonotype was found a few times. This may be a read error, as it is one base from a much larger clone. The CDR3 protein is CASRDTSARLNEQYF. CDR3 bases: TGTGCCAGCAGGGATACTAGCGCCCGGCTCAATGAGCAGTACTTC. This chain links TRBV6-5 with TRBJ2-5; 7 bases agree with TRBD2. The CDR3 has 15 residues. V was clipped by 6 bases and J by 11 bases; unmatched bases: 18. CDR1 is MNHEY and CDR2 is SVGAGI in the germline V gene.

The rearrangement links TRBV28 to TRBJ1-1; 7 nucleotides match TRBD1. CDR1 and CDR2 from the germline V gene are MDHEN and SYDVKM. V lost 4 bases and J lost 13; bases outside the gene matches: 9. The CDR3 covers 12 residues. The CDR3 coding sequence is TGTGCCAGCAGTTCTAGGGGGCTTCTAGATTTCTTT. Its protein is CASSSRGLLDFF.

V usage is TRBV28 and J usage is TRBJ2-1; D perhaps matches TRBD2 (5 bases). The CDR3 totals 14 residues. Germline assignment: CDR1 MDHEN and CDR2 SYDVKM. Trimming cost V 10 bases and J 11 bases, with 24 bases left between them. Here the CDR3 DNA reads TGTGCCAACATCCTTTCTGAGGGTCACCCTAAGCAGTTCTTC. It is translated as CANILSEGHPKQFF.

This chain joins TRBV6-1 and TRBJ1-2, with D unclear. Trimming took off 0 bases at V and 8 bases at J, with 7 bases between the two ends. The CDR3 length is 12 residues. CDR1 and CDR2 (germline): MNHNS, SASEGT. The CDR3 region is CASSEARRGYTF. CDR3 bases: TGTGCCAGCAGTGAAGCGCGCCGGGGCTACACCTTC.

This clonotype was detected only a few times. The chain joins TRBV20-1 to TRBJ2-5; 14 bases are shared with TRBD2. Germline trimming cut 6 bases from V and 3 bases from J; bases unmatched to any gene: 6. Germline loops: CDR1 DFQATT, CDR2 SNEGSKA (reference sequence). This CDR3 is built from 15 residues. CDR3 sequence reads: CSARPGLAGEETQYF. In nucleotides, the CDR3 is TGCAGTGCCCGACCGGGACTAGCGGGAGAAGAGACCCAGTACTTC.

This clonotype has a handful of counts. The CDR3 region has the DNA TGTGCCAGCAGCTTAGCCGCATCAGACATTAGCAATCAGCCCCAGCATTTT. It specifies CASSLAASDISNQPQHF. The chain couples TRBV7-6 to TRBJ1-5; no firm D call. V lost 0 bases to trimming and J lost 0 bases, with 12 bases between them. Germline loops: CDR1 SGHVS, CDR2 FNYEAQ. CDR3 length: 17 residues.

J is TRBJ1-1 and V is TRBV25-1, with 8 bases matching TRBD1. J gave up 0 bases and V 10 bases, and 4 bases lay outside the gene matches. The CDR3 sequence is 13 residues long. Germline values: CDR1 MGHDK, CDR2 SYGVNS. The chain's CDR3 is CATKGQVNTEAFF. The CDR3 DNA reads TGTGCCACCAAGGGACAGGTGAACACTGAAGCTTTCTTT.

The chain has TRBV29-1 and TRBJ2-3, with a weak D call TRBD2 (6 bases). CDR1 is SQVTM, CDR2 ANQGSEA, per germline. The V end was cut by 4 bases, the J end by 5 bases, with 16 bases between. CDR3 length equals 14 residues. CDR3 residues: CSVGGGGAGDTQYF. The CDR3 DNA sequence: TGCAGCGTTGGGGGAGGAGGGGCCGGAGATACGCAGTATTTT.

There are a few counts of this clonotype. The chain couples TRBV7-8 to TRBJ1-2; D is uncertain. Per the germline V gene, CDR1 is SGHVS and CDR2 is FQNEAQ. The CDR3 spans 14 residues. Trimming took off 2 bases at V and 7 bases at J, with 14 bases between the two ends. The CDR3: CASSLLVGPPGYTF. In nucleotides, the CDR3 is TGTGCCAGCAGCTTATTAGTGGGCCCCCCTGGCTACACCTTC. The variable domain in full, with the rest retrieved from reference TRBV7-8 and TRBJ1-2, is GAGVSQSPRYKVAKRGQDVALRCDPISGHVSLFWYQQALGQGPEFLTYFQNEAQLDKSGLPSDRFFAERPEGSVSTLKIQRTQQEDSAVYLCASSLLVGPPGYTFGSGTRLTVV.

This clonotype was detected a few times. A read error may produce the germline difference seen at one junction end. J is TRBJ1-2 and V is TRBV6-6; D is ambiguous. The germline V gene encodes CDR1 MNHNY and CDR2 SVGAGI (reference sequence). The CDR3 is made up of 12 amino acids. The CDR3 loop reads CAGSYINYGYTF. DNA for the CDR3: TGTGCCGGCAGTTATATTAACTATGGCTACACCTTC.

This clonotype was found once. V gene TRBV10-3 combines with J gene TRBJ1-2; possible D gene TRBD1, 6 bases. V lost 6 bases and J lost 2, with 13 bases in between. Germline V gives CDR1 ENHRY, CDR2 SYGVKD. The CDR3 consists of 14 residues. The CDR3 DNA sequence: TGTGCCATCAGCGGACGGGGGGCCAACTATGGCTACACCTTC. Protein product: CAISGRGANYGYTF.

The chain combines TRBV5-5 with TRBJ2-2; 8 bases fit TRBD1. The CDR3 runs 16 residues. J gave up 2 bases and V 4 bases, and 7 bases lay outside the gene matches. Germline lookup yields CDR1 SGHKS and CDR2 YYEKEE (reference sequence). The CDR3 DNA is TGTGCCAGCAGCCTCGGACAGGGCCCCAACACCGGGGAGCTGTTTTTT. As protein: CASSLGQGPNTGELFF. The full variable domain, its missing parts supplied by reference TRBV5-5 and TRBJ2-2, is DAGVTQSPTHLIKTRGQQVTLRCSPISGHKSVSWYQQVLGQGPQFIFQYYEKEERGRGNFPDRFSARQFPNYSSELNVNALLLGDSALYLCASSLGQGPNTGELFFGEGSRLTVL.

Turning to this clonotype: A clone one base away is much larger, so this may be a read error. The chain combines TRBV11-3 with TRBJ1-2, with 7 bases that match TRBD1. The CDR3 consists of 13 residues. J was trimmed by 4 bases and V by 6 bases; bases with no gene match: 5. Germline V gene lookup returns CDR1 SGHNT and CDR2 YENEEA. Here the CDR3 DNA reads TGTGCCAGCAGGGACAGGAGCGTCTATGGCTACACCTTC. It specifies CASRDRSVYGYTF.

With respect to this clonotype: At one boundary the junction diverges from the germline segment, which might be a read error. V gene TRBV2 combines with J gene TRBJ2-4; 10 bases align to TRBD2. Germline CDR1 is SNHLY and CDR2 is FYNNEI. This CDR3 is built from 15 residues. This CDR3 is CASSEAPTSGTIRYF. CDR3 coding DNA: TGTGCCAGCAGTGAAGCGCCCACTAGCGGGACGATTCGGTACTTC.

Ten or more counts support this clonotype. The V gene is TRBV10-1, the J gene TRBJ2-3, with a weak D call TRBD2 (6 bases). The CDR3 runs to 14 residues. Germline CDR1 and CDR2: WNHNN and SYGVQD (reference sequence). The germline V and J ends were trimmed by 2 bases and 3 bases, with 9 bases remaining between them. The chain's CDR3 is CASSEGGLTDTQYF. The DNA of the CDR3 is TGCGCCAGCAGTGAGGGGGGGTTGACAGATACGCAGTATTTT.

On this clonotype itself: Mismatch with germline at one junction end may stem from a read error. J is TRBJ2-7 and V is TRBV5-1; maybe TRBD1 (5 bases). The CDR3 is made up of 14 amino acids. Germline CDR1 and CDR2: SGHRS and YFSETQ. DNA for the CDR3: TGCGCCAGCAGCCCACAGGCTAACTCCTACGAGCAGGACTTC. Translating it yields CASSPQANSYEQDF. The variable domain in full, with the rest retrieved from reference TRBV5-1 and TRBJ2-7, is KAGVTQTPRYLIKTRGQQVTLSCSPISGHRSVSWYQQTPGQGLQFLFEYFSETQRNKGNFPGRFSGRQFSNSRSEMNVSTLELGDSALYLCASSPQANSYEQDFGPGTRLTVT.

Note on this clonotype: Compared with germline, one end of the junction differs, possibly owing to a read error. V gene TRBV20-1 combines with J gene TRBJ2-1, with TRBD2 matching over 10 bases. CDR1 and CDR2 (germline): DFQATT, SNEGSKA (reference sequence). The CDR3 contains 15 residues. CDR3 DNA: TGCAGTCCGACCAATAGACAGCGGGGGGGCAATGAGCAGGTCTTC. Translating it yields CSPTNRQRGGNEQVF.

This clonotype was seen only a few times. CDR3 sequence (DNA): TGCGCCAGCACCCAGGGGAAGGATGGCGAGCAGTACTTC. Translation: CASTQGKDGEQYF. This sequence joins TRBV5-1 and TRBJ2-4; possible D gene TRBD1, 6 bases. The J call may be wrong; the DNA end is better matched by TRBJ2-7. CDR3 size: 13 residues. CDR1 is SGHRS, CDR2 YFSETQ, per germline.

This clonotype was counted only a few times. It may be a read error: a sequence one base away is much more abundant. The rearrangement uses TRBV2 and TRBJ2-5; 8 bases line up with TRBD2. Germline lookup yields CDR1 SNHLY and CDR2 FYNNEI. Trimming took 4 bases from V and 4 from J; bases not matched to a gene: 5. The CDR3 extends over 14 amino acids. This chain's CDR3 is CASSGGLEGETQYF. The CDR3 coding sequence is TGTGCCAGCAGTGGGGGACTAGAGGGAGAGACCCAGTACTTC.

This clonotype has a handful of counts. The chain combines TRBV10-2 with TRBJ2-7; TRBD1 matches 9 bases. The CDR3 is 14 amino acids. The V and J ends lost 7 bases and 3 bases, in that order; junction bases with no gene match: 7. Germline loops: CDR1 WSHSY, CDR2 SAAADI. The CDR3 region is CASIRDRVIYEQYF. In DNA form, the CDR3 reads TGCGCCAGCATTCGGGACAGGGTAATCTACGAGCAGTACTTC.

This clonotype was seen many times. The V and J genes are TRBV7-2 and TRBJ2-1; D is uncertain. CDR3 length equals 13 residues. The V and J ends lost 1 base and 7 bases respectively, with 8 bases between them. From germline, CDR1 is SGHTA and CDR2 FQGNSA. The CDR3 DNA sequence: TGTGCCAGCAGCTTAGTAGCTGGGAATGAGCAGTTCTTC. Encoded protein: CASSLVAGNEQFF. Based on the CDR3 plus reference TRBV7-2 and TRBJ2-1, the full variable domain is GAGVSQSPSNKVTEKGKDVELRCDPISGHTALYWYRQSLGQGLEFLIYFQGNSAPDKSGLPSDRFSAERTGGSVSTLTIQRTQQEDSAVYLCASSLVAGNEQFFGPGTRLTVL.

V is TRBV5-6 and J is TRBJ2-3, with 7 bases identical to TRBD2. The CDR3 is made up of 16 amino acids. V was pared by 3 bases and J by 0 bases, with 7 bases of the junction left unmatched. Germline V gives CDR1 SGHDT, CDR2 YYEEEE. CDR3 sequence reads: CASSWGGSGSTDTQYF. The CDR3 DNA is TGTGCCAGCAGCTGGGGAGGGAGCGGGAGCACAGATACGCAGTATTTT.

The chain links TRBV29-1 to TRBJ2-7; D not resolved. The CDR3 is 13 residues long. From germline, CDR1 is SQVTM and CDR2 ANQGSEA. Trimming shortened V by 3 bases and J by 4 bases, and 13 bases separated the two germline ends. CDR3 sequence reads: CSVDLGGEYEQYF. CDR3 DNA sequence: TGCAGCGTTGATTTGGGCGGAGAGTACGAGCAGTACTTC.

The V call is TRBV18, the J call TRBJ2-1, with 8 bases identical to TRBD2. V was pared by 2 bases and J by 6 bases, with 6 bases of the junction left unmatched. CDR3 length: 15 amino acids. Germline V gene data show CDR1 as KGHSH and CDR2 as LQKENI. Here the CDR3 DNA reads TGTGCCAGCTCACCAGCAGCGGGAGTGAGCAATGAGCAGTTCTTC. Residues: CASSPAAGVSNEQFF.

In its sample, this clonotype was seen a few times. The chain combines TRBV20-1 with TRBJ1-5; 9 bases fit TRBD1. The CDR3 is 13 amino acids. V shed 5 bases, J shed 5 bases, and the junction held 4 bases outside the gene matches. Per the germline V gene, CDR1 is DFQATT and CDR2 is SNEGSKA (reference sequence). The CDR3 spells CSARGQGHQPQHF. The CDR3 DNA reads as TGCAGTGCTCGGGGACAGGGACATCAGCCCCAGCATTTT.

This clonotype came up a few times. The chain links TRBV6-1 to TRBJ2-7, with D maybe TRBD2 (6 bases). Per germline, CDR1 MNHNS and CDR2 SASEGT. Between the trimmed V and J ends, which lost 9 bases and 6 bases, there was a span of 18 bases. The CDR3 consists of 13 residues. This CDR3 reads CASHESGPGEQYF. CDR3 sequence (DNA): TGTGCCAGTCACGAGAGCGGGCCCGGCGAGCAGTACTTC.

This clonotype was seen only a few times. The chain employs TRBV4-1 and TRBJ1-4, with TRBD1 matching 9 bases. The ends lost 4 bases at V and 3 bases at J; junction bases unmatched: 9. Germline CDR1 MGHRA, CDR2 YSYEKL. The CDR3 sequence is 17 residues long. The CDR3 here is CASSRQPQGAANEKLFF. In DNA form, the CDR3 reads TGCGCCAGCAGCCGACAACCACAGGGGGCCGCTAATGAAAAACTGTTTTTT.

The V and J genes are TRBV28 and TRBJ1-2, with D perhaps TRBD1 (6 bases). Germline lookup yields CDR1 MDHEN and CDR2 SYDVKM. This CDR3 is 15 amino acids long. With 5 bases removed from V and 5 bases from J, the gap between germline ends came to 18 bases. The CDR3 sequence: CASSLPGAEVYGYTF. The CDR3 nucleotides are TGTGCCAGCAGTCTTCCAGGGGCCGAAGTTTATGGCTACACCTTC.